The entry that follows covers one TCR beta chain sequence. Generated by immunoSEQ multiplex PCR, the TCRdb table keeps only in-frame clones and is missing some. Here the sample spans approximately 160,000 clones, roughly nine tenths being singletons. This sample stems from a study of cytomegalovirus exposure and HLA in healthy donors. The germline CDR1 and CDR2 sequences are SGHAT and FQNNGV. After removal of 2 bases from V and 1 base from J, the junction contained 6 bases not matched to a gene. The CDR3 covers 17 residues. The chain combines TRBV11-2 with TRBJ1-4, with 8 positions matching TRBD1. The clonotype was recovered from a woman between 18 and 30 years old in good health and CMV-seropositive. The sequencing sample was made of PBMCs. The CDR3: CASSLLGRGRTNEKLFF. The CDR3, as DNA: TGTGCCAGCAGCTTATTGGGCAGGGGGCGAACTAATGAAAAACTGTTTTTT.